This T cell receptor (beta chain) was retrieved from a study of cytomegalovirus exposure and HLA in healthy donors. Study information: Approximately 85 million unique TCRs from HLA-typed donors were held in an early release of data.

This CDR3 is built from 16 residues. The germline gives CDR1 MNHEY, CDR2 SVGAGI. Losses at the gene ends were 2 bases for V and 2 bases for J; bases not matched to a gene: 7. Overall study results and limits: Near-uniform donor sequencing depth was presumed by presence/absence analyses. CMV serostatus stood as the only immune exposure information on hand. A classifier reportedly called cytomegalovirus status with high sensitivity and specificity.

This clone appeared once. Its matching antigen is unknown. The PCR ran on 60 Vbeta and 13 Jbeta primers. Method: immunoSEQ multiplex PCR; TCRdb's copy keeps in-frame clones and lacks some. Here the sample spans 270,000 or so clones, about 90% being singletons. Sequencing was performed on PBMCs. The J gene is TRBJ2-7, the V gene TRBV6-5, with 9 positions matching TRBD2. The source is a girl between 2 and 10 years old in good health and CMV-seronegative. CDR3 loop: CASSYLSGRGAYEQYF. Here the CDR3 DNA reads TGTGCCAGCAGTTACCTTAGCGGGAGAGGCGCCTACGAGCAGTACTTC.